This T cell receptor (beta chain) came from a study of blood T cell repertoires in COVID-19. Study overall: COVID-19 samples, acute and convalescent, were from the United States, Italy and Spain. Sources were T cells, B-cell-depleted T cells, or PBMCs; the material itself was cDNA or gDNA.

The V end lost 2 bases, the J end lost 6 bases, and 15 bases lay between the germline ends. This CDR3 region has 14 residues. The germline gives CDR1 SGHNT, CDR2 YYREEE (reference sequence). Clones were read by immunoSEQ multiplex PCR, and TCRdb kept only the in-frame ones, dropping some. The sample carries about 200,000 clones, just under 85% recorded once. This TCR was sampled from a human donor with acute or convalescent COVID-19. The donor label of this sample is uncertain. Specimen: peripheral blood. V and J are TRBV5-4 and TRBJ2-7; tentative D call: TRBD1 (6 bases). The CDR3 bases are TGTGCCAGCAGCTTCCTAGGGGGTCCTCCCGAGCAGTACTTC. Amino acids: CASSFLGGPPEQYF.